This entry lists 32 T cell receptor beta chains sequenced from one sample in a study of blood T cell repertoires in COVID-19. Repertoires were generated with immunoSEQ multiplex PCR, while TCRdb's copy carries only in-frame clones and drops some. The sample contains 300,000 to 350,000 clones, more than 70% of which appear only once. The sample consisted of peripheral blood. The source of these receptors is a young woman with COVID-19, enrolled during active disease.

The V call is TRBV18, the J call TRBJ2-1; TRBD2 agrees at 9 bases. From germline, CDR1 is KGHSH and CDR2 LQKENI. V lost 2 bases to trimming and J lost 10 bases; unmatched junction nucleotides: 6. The length of the CDR3 is 14 residues. The CDR3 region has the DNA TGTGCCAGCTCACCAGCGGGGGGGCCTCGCGAGCAGTTCTTC. Its translation: CASSPAGGPREQFF. Using reference TRBV18 and TRBJ2-1 for the parts outside the CDR3, the full variable domain is NAGVMQNPRHLVRRRGQEARLRCSPMKGHSHVYWYRQLPEEGLKFMVYLQKENIIDESGMPKERFSAEFPKEGPSILRIQQVVRGDSAAYFCASSPAGGPREQFFGPGTRLTVL.

CDR3 in amino acids: CASRTGFGYTEAFF. The CDR3 DNA is TGTGCCAGCCGGACAGGGTTTGGGTACACTGAAGCTTTCTTT. The chain combines TRBV2 with TRBJ1-1; 8 positions agree with TRBD1. Trimming removed 8 bases from V and 3 bases from J; junction bases left unmatched: 8. From germline, CDR1 is SNHLY and CDR2 FYNNEI. There are 14 residues in the CDR3. The entire variable domain, with the rest obtained from reference TRBV2 and TRBJ1-1, is as follows: EPEVTQTPSHQVTQMGQEVILRCVPISNHLYFYWYRQILGQKVEFLVSFYNNEISEKSEIFDDQFSVERPDGSNFTLKIRSTKLEDSAMYFCASRTGFGYTEAFFGQGTRLTVV.

The chain uses TRBV30 and TRBJ2-7; TRBD2 is a possible D gene (6 bases). Germline CDR1 is GTSNPN and CDR2 is SVGIG (reference sequence). The CDR3 contains 15 residues. Trimming took off 2 bases at V and 3 bases at J, with 17 bases between the two ends. The CDR3 spells CAWSTRPRGGYEQYF. The DNA for the CDR3 is TGTGCCTGGAGTACCCGCCCTAGGGGAGGCTACGAGCAGTACTTC.

The V and J genes are TRBV27 and TRBJ2-1, with a possible D match to TRBD2 (6 bases). From germline, CDR1 is MNHEY and CDR2 SMNVEV (reference sequence). Between the trimmed V and J ends, which lost 3 bases and 5 bases, there was a span of 17 bases. CDR3 length: 16 residues. The CDR3 coding sequence is TGTGCCAGCAGTTTGTACGGGGGACTGATAAACAATGAGCAGTTCTTC. This translates into CASSLYGGLINNEQFF.

The chain carries TRBV11-3 and TRBJ2-5, with 11 bases identical to TRBD1. This CDR3 region has 16 residues. V gave up 0 bases and J gave up 1 base; unmatched junction bases: 1. Germline lookup yields CDR1 SGHNT and CDR2 YENEEA. In nucleotides, the CDR3 is TGTGCCAGCAGCTTAGATGGGACAGGGGGCCAAGAGACCCAGTACTTC. This codes for CASSLDGTGGQETQYF.

This clone was seen only a few times. The rearrangement links TRBV11-2 to TRBJ1-1; 10 nucleotides align to TRBD1. Trimming cost V 3 bases and J 4 bases; bases outside gene matches: 2. Germline-derived CDR1 and CDR2 are SGHAT and FQNNGV. This CDR3 has 14 amino acids. The CDR3 region is CASSFGQGGTEAFF. The CDR3 nucleotides read TGTGCCAGCAGCTTCGGACAGGGGGGCACTGAAGCTTTCTTT.

This rearrangement joins TRBV6-1 to TRBJ1-1; TRBD1 might be the D (6 bases). V shed 3 bases and J shed 1 base, with 15 bases lying between them. CDR3 size: 16 residues. Germline V gene sequence: CDR1 MNHNS, CDR2 SASEGT. CDR3 protein: CASSEGAGSWNTEAFF. The CDR3 bases are TGTGCCAGCAGTGAGGGGGCAGGATCATGGAACACTGAAGCTTTCTTT.

This chain uses TRBV10-3 with TRBJ2-1, with TRBD2 as a possible D gene (6 bases). The CDR3 extends over 14 amino acids. Germline V gene lookup returns CDR1 ENHRY and CDR2 SYGVKD. Deletions cut 4 bases from V and 8 bases from J, with 15 bases between. As DNA, the CDR3 is TGTGCCATCAGTGGGAGACTAGGATCGGATGAGCAGTTCTTC. Amino acids: CAISGRLGSDEQFF.

The V gene is TRBV2, the J gene TRBJ1-1; D is uncertain. The CDR3 runs 12 residues. Germline V gene data show CDR1 as SNHLY and CDR2 as FYNNEI. The V end lost 7 bases, the J end lost 5 bases, and 11 bases lay between the germline ends. The CDR3 nucleotides read TGTGCCAGCAAGGAGGTAGGGACTGAAGCTTTCTTT. This sequence encodes CASKEVGTEAFF. Filled out from reference TRBV2 and TRBJ1-1, the complete variable domain reads EPEVTQTPSHQVTQMGQEVILRCVPISNHLYFYWYRQILGQKVEFLVSFYNNEISEKSEIFDDQFSVERPDGSNFTLKIRSTKLEDSAMYFCASKEVGTEAFFGQGTRLTVV.

The chain has TRBV5-1 and TRBJ1-5, with TRBD1 as a possible D gene (5 bases). The CDR3 is 17 amino acids. The germline V and J ends were trimmed by 0 bases and 1 base, with 14 bases remaining between them. In germline, CDR1 is SGHRS, CDR2 YFSETQ. The CDR3: CASSLAQGGSSNQPQHF. The CDR3 nucleotides read TGCGCCAGCAGCTTGGCGCAGGGCGGATCGAGCAATCAGCCCCAGCATTTT.

The J gene is TRBJ2-7, the V gene TRBV5-1; D may be TRBD1 (5 bases). Germline V gene data show CDR1 as SGHRS and CDR2 as YFSETQ. The CDR3 is made up of 15 amino acids. V lost 0 bases and J lost 0, with 10 bases in between. In DNA, the CDR3 is TGCGCCAGCAGCTTGGGACAGATGAACTCCTACGAGCAGTACTTC. Amino acids: CASSLGQMNSYEQYF.

V and J are TRBV28 and TRBJ1-5, with D perhaps TRBD1 (5 bases). The CDR3 totals 15 residues. Germline V lookup: CDR1 MDHEN, CDR2 SYDVKM. V was pared by 8 bases and J by 2 bases, with 16 bases between. The CDR3 reads CASHRAAGRNQPQHF. The CDR3 bases are TGTGCCAGCCACCGGGCAGCGGGGCGCAATCAGCCCCAGCATTTT.

This chain joins TRBV3-1 (or the pseudogene TRBV3-2) and TRBJ1-2, with 8 positions matching TRBD1. There are 16 residues in the CDR3. In germline, CDR1 is LGHDT, CDR2 YNNKEL (reference sequence). The ends lost 0 bases at V and 4 bases at J; junction bases unmatched: 7. CDR3 amino acids: CASSQDKRQGIYGYTF. In DNA, the CDR3 is TGTGCCAGCAGCCAAGATAAGAGACAGGGGATCTATGGCTACACCTTC.

This sequence joins TRBV7-8 and TRBJ1-5, with D tentatively TRBD1 (6 bases). The V end was cut by 2 bases, the J end by 3 bases, with 11 bases between. CDR3 length: 15 residues. Germline V gene lookup returns CDR1 SGHVS and CDR2 FQNEAQ. The CDR3 protein is CASSLSDSTNQPQHF. Written as DNA, the CDR3 is TGTGCCAGCAGCTTATCGGACAGTACCAATCAGCCCCAGCATTTT.

J is TRBJ1-2 and V is TRBV2, with TRBD1 matching over 7 bases. Germline loops: CDR1 SNHLY, CDR2 FYNNEI. The length of the CDR3 is 14 residues. Trimming cost V 9 bases and J 4 bases; bases outside gene matches: 11. CDR3 amino acids: CASSTAAGGYGYTF. For the CDR3, the DNA is TGTGCCAGTAGCACGGCGGCAGGGGGCTATGGCTACACCTTC.

The rearrangement uses TRBV18 and TRBJ2-1, with 9 positions matching TRBD1. CDR3 length: 14 residues. V was pared by 2 bases and J by 9 bases, with 5 bases of the junction left unmatched. Per the germline V gene, CDR1 is KGHSH and CDR2 is LQKENI. In DNA, the CDR3 is TGTGCCAGCTCACCAGGGACAGGGTTCATTGAGCAGTTCTTC. Translating gives CASSPGTGFIEQFF.

The chain uses TRBV2 and TRBJ2-7; TRBD1 agrees at 9 bases. Germline CDR1 reads SNHLY; CDR2 reads FYNNEI. With 5 bases clipped from V and 2 bases from J, the junction kept 4 bases outside the gene matches. The CDR3 loop spans 14 amino acids. The CDR3 sequence: CASSLDRGPYEQYF. The CDR3 coding sequence is TGTGCCAGCAGTTTGGACAGGGGTCCCTACGAGCAGTACTTC.

The count of this clone is one. This chain connects TRBV27 to TRBJ2-1, with 7 bases that match TRBD1. This CDR3 is built from 14 residues. The V and J ends lost 6 bases and 8 bases, in that order; junction bases with no gene match: 10. Looked up from germline, CDR1 is MNHEY and CDR2 is SMNVEV (reference sequence). CDR3 sequence reads: CASRTGFWGDEQFF. The CDR3, as DNA: TGTGCCAGCAGGACAGGGTTTTGGGGAGATGAGCAGTTCTTC.

V usage is TRBV4-3 and J usage is TRBJ1-3; D unclear. Germline-derived CDR1 and CDR2 are LGHNA and YSLEER. CDR3 length: 17 residues. Between the trimmed V and J ends, which lost 1 base and 0 bases, there was a span of 13 bases. This CDR3 is CASSQAGKLYSGNTIYF. The CDR3 DNA reads TGCGCCAGCAGCCAAGCGGGGAAGCTTTACTCTGGAAACACCATATATTTT.

The CDR3 is CASSLHAGETEAFF. The CDR3 DNA is TGCGCCAGCAGCTTGCACGCAGGGGAAACTGAAGCTTTCTTT. The chain uses TRBV5-1 and TRBJ1-1, with D tentatively TRBD1 (6 bases). The V end was cut by 1 base, the J end by 5 bases, with 12 bases between. Germline loops: CDR1 SGHRS, CDR2 YFSETQ. The CDR3 sequence is 14 residues long.

The chain links TRBV24-1 to TRBJ1-5; D possibly corresponds to TRBD1 (5 bases). Germline CDR1 is KGHDR and CDR2 is SFDVKD. This CDR3 has 14 amino acids. Trimming removed 5 bases from V and 0 bases from J, with 7 bases in between. CDR3 coding DNA: TGTGCCACCAGTGGGCAGGGTAGCAATCAGCCCCAGCATTTT. It is translated as CATSGQGSNQPQHF.

In its sample, this clone was seen once. The chain couples TRBV5-5 to TRBJ2-1; D remains unclear. The CDR3 is 14 residues long. V lost 0 bases and J 4 bases, leaving 8 bases between the germline ends. Germline-derived CDR1 and CDR2 are SGHKS and YYEKEE (reference sequence). The CDR3 nucleotides read TGTGCCAGCAGCTTGGGACACGGTTACAATGAGCAGTTCTTC. Translation gives CASSLGHGYNEQFF. The entire variable domain, with the rest obtained from reference TRBV5-5 and TRBJ2-1, is as follows: DAGVTQSPTHLIKTRGQQVTLRCSPISGHKSVSWYQQVLGQGPQFIFQYYEKEERGRGNFPDRFSARQFPNYSSELNVNALLLGDSALYLCASSLGHGYNEQFFGPGTRLTVL.

This chain connects TRBV30 to TRBJ2-5, with a possible D match to TRBD2 (6 bases). The V end was cut by 0 bases, the J end by 5 bases, with 19 bases between. The germline V gene has CDR1 GTSNPN and CDR2 SVGIG (reference sequence). This CDR3 spans 16 amino acids. The CDR3 bases are TGTGCCTGGAGTGTACAAGGCGGGGCCCCTCGGGAGACCCAGTACTTC. Its protein is CAWSVQGGAPRETQYF.

The chain carries TRBV7-8 and TRBJ1-3; D ambiguous. Germline V gene data show CDR1 as SGHVS and CDR2 as FQNEAQ. This CDR3 is 15 amino acids long. The germline V and J ends were trimmed by 3 bases and 2 bases, with 11 bases remaining between them. CDR3 nucleotide sequence: TGTGCCAGCAGCTTGTCTTTGGGCCCTGGAAACACCATATATTTT. It codes for CASSLSLGPGNTIYF. The full variable domain, completed using reference TRBV7-8 and TRBJ1-3, is GAGVSQSPRYKVAKRGQDVALRCDPISGHVSLFWYQQALGQGPEFLTYFQNEAQLDKSGLPSDRFFAERPEGSVSTLKIQRTQQEDSAVYLCASSLSLGPGNTIYFGEGSWLTVV.

This clone was recorded once. The gene calls are TRBV4-3 and TRBJ1-2; 7 bases map to TRBD1. Germline loops: CDR1 LGHNA, CDR2 YSLEER. The CDR3 totals 16 residues. V gave up 0 bases and J gave up 4 bases; unmatched junction bases: 8. In DNA, the CDR3 is TGCGCCAGCAGCCAAGATTGGGACAGCGATACCTATGGCTACACCTTC. It codes for CASSQDWDSDTYGYTF.

In its sample, this clone was seen once. The rearrangement joins TRBV19 to TRBJ2-1; TRBD2 matches at 12 bases. The V gene end was trimmed by 3 bases and the J gene end by 3 bases; junction bases not matched to a gene: 9. From germline, CDR1 is LNHDA and CDR2 SQIVND (reference sequence). This CDR3 is built from 18 residues. The CDR3 reads CASSMLAGGRRIYNEQFF. The CDR3 DNA follows: TGTGCCAGTAGTATGCTAGCGGGGGGGCGACGAATCTACAATGAGCAGTTCTTC. Complete variable domain (other parts from reference TRBV19 and TRBJ2-1): DGGITQSPKYLFRKEGQNVTLSCEQNLNHDAMYWYRQDPGQGLRLIYYSQIVNDFQKGDIAEGYSVSREKKESFPLTVTSAQKNPTAFYLCASSMLAGGRRIYNEQFFGPGTRLTVL.

The gene calls are TRBV30 and TRBJ1-2, with TRBD1 identical over 9 bases. Trimming took 5 bases from V and 3 from J; bases not matched to a gene: 7. The CDR3 totals 14 residues. Germline assignment: CDR1 GTSNPN and CDR2 SVGIG (reference sequence). CDR3 sequence (DNA): TGTGCCTGGGACACCGGGACAGGGTACTATGGCTACACCTTC. It encodes CAWDTGTGYYGYTF.

The V and J genes are TRBV18 and TRBJ1-2, with TRBD1 matching over 7 bases. Germline CDR1 is KGHSH and CDR2 is LQKENI. Unmatched junction bases numbered 5, after V lost 2 bases and J lost 8 bases. The CDR3 has 13 amino acids. As DNA, the CDR3 is TGTGCCAGCTCACCAGCTCAGGGGGAGGGCTACACCTTC. It yields the protein CASSPAQGEGYTF.

The chain is built from TRBV5-6 and TRBJ2-3, with TRBD2 identical over 12 bases. V dropped 2 bases and J dropped 6; count of bases not matched to a gene: 1. Germline V gives CDR1 SGHDT, CDR2 YYEEEE. The CDR3 has 14 amino acids. The CDR3 region has the DNA TGTGCCAGCAGCTTAGGACTAGCGGGGGATACGCAGTATTTT. It translates to CASSLGLAGDTQYF.

The V gene is TRBV27, the J gene TRBJ2-1, with 9 nucleotides matching TRBD2. Trimming removed 3 bases from V and 8 bases from J; junction bases left unmatched: 8. CDR3 size: 15 residues. Germline CDR1 MNHEY, CDR2 SMNVEV (reference sequence). CDR3 in amino acids: CASSFVAGAGDEQFF. In nucleotides, the CDR3 is TGTGCCAGCAGTTTCGTAGCGGGGGCCGGGGATGAGCAGTTCTTC.

The chain is built from TRBV21-1 and TRBJ1-4; the table gives TRBD1 as D, unverified against the DNA. TRBV21-1 is shown as a pseudogene. The CDR3 contains 13 residues. The CDR3 here is CASSKQGWEKLFF. In DNA form, the CDR3 reads TGTGCCAGCAGCAAGCAGGGGTGGGAAAAACTGTTTTTT.

The count of this clone is one. The gene calls are TRBV2 and TRBJ2-2; D unclear. CDR1 SNHLY and CDR2 FYNNEI come from the germline V gene. The CDR3 contains 12 residues. Trimming took 6 bases from V and 3 from J, leaving 5 bases between them. The CDR3 nucleotides read TGTGCCAGCAGCCTATACACCGGGGAGCTGTTTTTT. Translating gives CASSLYTGELFF.